This T cell receptor beta chain stems from a study of blood T cell repertoires in COVID-19. Donors in Cohort 3 who had recovered were those with two negative PCRs, healthcare professional clearance, or resolution of their symptoms. Sequencing was performed with immunoSEQ multiplex PCR; in TCRdb, only in-frame clones are kept and a portion is missing. The sample shows around 250,000 clones, approximately 85% of them seen only once. This CDR3 spans 16 amino acids. J gave up 3 bases and V 5 bases, and 7 bases lay outside the gene matches. Per the germline V gene, CDR1 is MGHDK and CDR2 is SYGVNS. The source of this sequence is a woman between 45 and 65 years old who had recovered from COVID-19. Sequenced input: PBMCs or T cells enriched from blood (not recorded which). This sequence joins TRBV25-1 and TRBJ2-3, with 11 bases identical to TRBD2. The CDR3 sequence is CASSTPSGRLTDTQYF. CDR3 nucleotides: TGTGCCAGCAGTACCCCTAGCGGGAGGTTAACAGATACGCAGTATTTT.